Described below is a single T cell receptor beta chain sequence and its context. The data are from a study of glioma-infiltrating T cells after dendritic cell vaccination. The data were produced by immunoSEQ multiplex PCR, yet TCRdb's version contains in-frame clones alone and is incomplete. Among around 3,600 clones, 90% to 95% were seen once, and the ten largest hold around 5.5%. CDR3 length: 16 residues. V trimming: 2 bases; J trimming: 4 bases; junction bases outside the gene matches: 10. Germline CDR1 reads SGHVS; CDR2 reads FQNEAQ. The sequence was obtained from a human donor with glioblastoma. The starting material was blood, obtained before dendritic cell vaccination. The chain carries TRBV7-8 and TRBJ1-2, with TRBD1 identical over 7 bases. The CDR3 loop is CASSLSGQGGIYGYTF. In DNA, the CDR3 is TGTGCCAGCAGCTTAAGTGGCCAGGGGGGCATCTATGGCTACACCTTC. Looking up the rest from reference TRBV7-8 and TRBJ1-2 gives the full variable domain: GAGVSQSPRYKVAKRGQDVALRCDPISGHVSLFWYQQALGQGPEFLTYFQNEAQLDKSGLPSDRFFAERPEGSVSTLKIQRTQQEDSAVYLCASSLSGQGGIYGYTFGSGTRLTVV.